Following are 25 T cell receptor beta chains from one sample sequenced in a study of T cells in Graves' hyperthyroidism and ophthalmopathy. Amplification targeted TCR beta CDR3 regions from RNA transcripts. HTBI primers were employed in a first-round RT-PCR of the TCR CDR3. TCRdb re-called the multiplex PCR reads with MiXCR, one entry per CDR3 protein. The table records roughly 580,000 distinct CDR3 sequences, roughly 13% of them present only once. Sequencing was done on a sample of blood. These receptors originate from a woman in her 30s with Graves' hyperthyroidism that later progressed to Graves' ophthalmopathy.

Of note for this clonotype: A read error is possible here, since a much larger clone lies one base away. This chain links TRBV20-1 with TRBJ2-4, with unresolved D. The CDR3 contains 13 residues. Germline loops: CDR1 DFQATT, CDR2 SNEGSKA (reference sequence). CDR3 bases: TGCAGCGCTGATGGGCGGCAGACGAACATTCAGTACTTC. Translated: CSADGRQTNIQYF.

This clonotype was seen only a few times. V and J are TRBV6-2 or TRBV6-3 and TRBJ2-1; D is uncertain. The CDR3 runs 12 residues. CDR1 and CDR2 from the germline V gene are MNHEY and SVGEGT. Trimming stripped 6 bases from V and 10 bases from J, with 13 bases between. The CDR3 DNA reads as TGTGCCAGCAGGGACCCATCGAGAGAGCAGTTCTTC. Encoded protein: CASRDPSREQFF.

This clonotype was found many times. CDR3 coding DNA: TGTGCCAGCAGCTTAGACGGGAGCGAGACCCAGTACTTC. Residues: CASSLDGSETQYF. The chain couples TRBV7-9 to TRBJ2-5; D may be TRBD2 (6 bases). Germline loops: CDR1 SEHNR, CDR2 FQNEAQ (reference sequence). The CDR3 extends over 13 amino acids. The V end lost 1 base, the J end lost 5 bases, and 8 bases lay between the germline ends.

There are many counts of this clonotype. The V call is TRBV12-3 or TRBV12-4, the J call TRBJ2-5; 10 nucleotides line up with TRBD2. This CDR3 has 16 amino acids. Trimming took 1 base from V and 12 from J; bases not matched to a gene: 14. The CDR3 nucleotides are TGTGCCAGCAGTTTAGGATGGACTAGCGGAGGGGCCATGAAGTACTTC. Translation: CASSLGWTSGGAMKYF.

This clonotype was detected many times. This chain connects TRBV9 to TRBJ2-5; no reliable D call. Trimming took off 0 bases at V and 5 bases at J, with 8 bases between the two ends. Germline CDR1 reads SGDLS; CDR2 reads YYNGEE. The CDR3 is 13 amino acids. The CDR3 loop is CASSVASWETQYF. CDR3 DNA sequence: TGTGCCAGCAGCGTAGCGTCGTGGGAGACCCAGTACTTC.

CDR3 nucleotide sequence: TGTGCCAGCAGCCCTGGGGGTTGGGGGGAGCAGTACTTC. Translation gives CASSPGGWGEQYF. This chain links TRBV27 with TRBJ2-7; either TRBD1 or TRBD2 may supply D (5 bases each). V dropped 6 bases and J dropped 7 bases, with 16 bases sitting between them. CDR1 and CDR2 (germline): MNHEY, SMNVEV (reference sequence). This CDR3 comprises 13 residues.

The CDR3 here is CASSQGQGGYTEAFF. CDR3 nucleotide sequence: TGTGCCAGCAGCCAGGGACAGGGAGGTTACACTGAAGCTTTCTTT. This sequence joins TRBV14 and TRBJ1-1, with 9 positions matching TRBD1. Germline V CDR1 and CDR2: SGHDN, FVKESK. The CDR3 consists of 15 residues. With 3 bases clipped from V and 3 bases from J, the junction kept 5 bases outside the gene matches.

In this sample, this clonotype turned up a few times. The rearrangement links TRBV2 to TRBJ2-2, with 9 bases that match TRBD2. Unmatched junction bases numbered 2, after V lost 4 bases and J lost 2 bases. CDR1 and CDR2 (germline): SNHLY, FYNNEI. The CDR3 spans 15 residues. CDR3 in amino acids: CASSGSGSNTGELFF. As DNA, the CDR3 is TGTGCCAGCAGTGGTAGCGGGAGTAACACCGGGGAGCTGTTTTTT.

This clonotype was counted ten times or more. CDR3 nucleotide sequence: TGTGCCAGCAGCTTACGGGGGAATGAGCAGTTCTTC. It codes for CASSLRGNEQFF. The chain recombines TRBV7-2 with TRBJ2-1, with D tentatively TRBD2 (6 bases). The CDR3 sequence is 12 residues long. Between the trimmed V and J ends, which lost 2 bases and 7 bases, there was a span of 6 bases. CDR1 and CDR2 (germline): SGHTA, FQGNSA.

This clonotype was picked up many times. In nucleotides, the CDR3 is TGTGCCAGCAGCTTTGAGGACACTGAAGCTTTCTTT. The encoded protein is CASSFEDTEAFF. The V and J genes are TRBV7-9 and TRBJ1-1; D gene uncertain. The CDR3 spans 12 residues. Germline values: CDR1 SEHNR, CDR2 FQNEAQ (reference sequence). V was trimmed by 3 bases and J by 3 bases, leaving 5 bases between them.

This clonotype was counted many times. This sequence joins TRBV10-3 and TRBJ1-1; the match to TRBD1 covers 10 bases. The CDR3 extends over 15 amino acids. Germline V gene lookup returns CDR1 ENHRY and CDR2 SYGVKD. The ends lost 4 bases at V and 5 bases at J; junction bases unmatched: 7. In DNA, the CDR3 is TGTGCCATCAGTGTGACAGGGGGCTACGGTACTGAAGCTTTCTTT. Protein: CAISVTGGYGTEAFF.

The gene calls are TRBV3-1 and TRBJ1-1, with TRBD1 identical over 7 bases. Germline lookup yields CDR1 LGHDT and CDR2 YNNKEL (reference sequence). The junction had 3 bases not matched to a gene; V was cut back by 4 bases and J by 1 base. This CDR3 spans 14 amino acids. The CDR3 spells CASSRAGGNTEAFF. CDR3 in DNA: TGTGCCAGCAGCCGGGCAGGGGGGAACACTGAAGCTTTCTTT.

This clonotype came up a few times. V usage is TRBV28 and J usage is TRBJ2-1; D possibly corresponds to TRBD1 (6 bases). The V and J ends lost 6 bases and 2 bases respectively, with 17 bases between them. The CDR3 has 16 amino acids. Germline lookup yields CDR1 MDHEN and CDR2 SYDVKM. Written as DNA, the CDR3 is TGTGCCAGCAGCCGGCCCACAGGGAAAACCTACAATGAGCAGTTCTTC. It codes for CASSRPTGKTYNEQFF.

The V call is TRBV7-9, the J call TRBJ2-3; D is possibly TRBD1 (6 bases). V lost 4 bases, J lost 2 bases, and 13 bases lay in between. The CDR3 runs to 15 residues. Germline lookup yields CDR1 SEHNR and CDR2 FQNEAQ (reference sequence). For the CDR3, the DNA is TGTGCCAGCAGCTCTGAGCACAGGGACACAGATACGCAGTATTTT. This codes for CASSSEHRDTDTQYF.

This clonotype was seen at least ten times. The V and J genes are TRBV5-5 and TRBJ2-3; D is perhaps TRBD2 (6 bases). Germline V gives CDR1 SGHKS, CDR2 YYEKEE (reference sequence). The length of the CDR3 is 18 residues. V lost 4 bases to trimming and J lost 0 bases, with 21 bases between them. The chain's CDR3 is CASSPRGAGLSSTDTQYF. The CDR3 bases are TGTGCCAGCAGCCCGCGGGGAGCAGGACTGAGTAGCACAGATACGCAGTATTTT.

There are many counts of this clonotype. V is TRBV7-2 and J is TRBJ2-5; D possibly uses TRBD1 or TRBD2 (5 bases each). CDR3 size: 14 residues. The ends were cut back, 3 bases at V and 1 base at J, with 9 bases in the middle. Germline values: CDR1 SGHTA, CDR2 FQGNSA. Written as DNA, the CDR3 is TGTGCCAGCAGCTTCCGGGACGGCCAAGAGACCCAGTACTTC. Its protein is CASSFRDGQETQYF.

This clonotype was found many times. V and J are TRBV11-2 and TRBJ1-1; D possibly corresponds to TRBD1 (5 bases). V lost 3 bases and J lost 8, with 13 bases in between. CDR3 length: 13 residues. Germline V CDR1 and CDR2: SGHAT, FQNNGV. The DNA for the CDR3 is TGTGCCAGCAGCTTGGAAAGGGGATTCGAAGCTTTCTTT. It codes for CASSLERGFEAFF.

A few counts support this clonotype. This chain connects TRBV28 to TRBJ1-1; maybe TRBD1 (5 bases). V lost 3 bases and J 5 bases, leaving 10 bases between the germline ends. The CDR3 covers 13 residues. CDR1 is MDHEN, CDR2 SYDVKM, per germline. The CDR3 DNA reads TGTGCCAGCAGTTTGTTCGGGGGGACTGAAGCTTTCTTT. It translates to CASSLFGGTEAFF.

Many counts were recorded for this clonotype. The chain joins TRBV28 to TRBJ1-1, with TRBD1 identical over 7 bases. This CDR3 has 18 amino acids. Germline CDR1 reads MDHEN; CDR2 reads SYDVKM. V gave up 4 bases and J gave up 1 base; unmatched junction bases: 15. This CDR3 reads CASSSPILGQTRNTEAFF. The CDR3 DNA follows: TGTGCCAGCAGTTCCCCTATTCTGGGACAGACGAGGAACACTGAAGCTTTCTTT.

This clonotype was picked up a small number of times. No conserved phenylalanine or tryptophan is present at the end of the CDR3, so a read error is the likely explanation. The chain couples TRBV7-8 to TRBJ1-5; D not resolved. Germline V CDR1 and CDR2: SGHVS, FQNEAQ. V was shortened by 1 base and J by 1 base, with 8 bases between the two germline ends. The CDR3 spans 15 residues. CDR3 loop: CASSLDSLSNQPQHS. As DNA, the CDR3 is TGTGCCAGCAGCTTAGACAGTTTAAGCAATCAGCCCCAGCATTCT.

This rearrangement joins TRBV20-1 to TRBJ1-1; 9 bases map to TRBD1. Germline V gene data show CDR1 as DFQATT and CDR2 as SNEGSKA (reference sequence). The CDR3 is 14 residues long. V lost 2 bases, J lost 4 bases, and 5 bases stayed unmatched. CDR3 amino acids: CSARTGGQGTEAFF. The CDR3 DNA reads as TGCAGTGCTAGAACAGGGGGCCAGGGCACTGAAGCTTTCTTT.

This chain connects TRBV7-8 to TRBJ2-7, with 9 bases lining up with TRBD2. Germline V CDR1 and CDR2: SGHVS, FQNEAQ. CDR3 size: 15 residues. V shed 5 bases and J 6 bases; nucleotides not matched to a gene: 11. The CDR3 region has the DNA TGTGCCAGCAGCCCCTGGGGTAGCGGGAGTACCGAGCAGTACTTC. It encodes CASSPWGSGSTEQYF. Supplemented by reference TRBV7-8 and TRBJ2-7, the full variable domain reads GAGVSQSPRYKVAKRGQDVALRCDPISGHVSLFWYQQALGQGPEFLTYFQNEAQLDKSGLPSDRFFAERPEGSVSTLKIQRTQQEDSAVYLCASSPWGSGSTEQYFGPGTRLTVT.

Many counts were recorded for this clonotype. The chain is built from TRBV7-9 and TRBJ2-7; TRBD1 matches 10 bases. This CDR3 is 14 amino acids long. Germline loops: CDR1 SEHNR, CDR2 FQNEAQ (reference sequence). V was pared by 5 bases and J by 5 bases, with 6 bases of the junction left unmatched. For the CDR3, the DNA is TGTGCCAGCAGCCGACAGGGGGCGATGAACGAGCAGTACTTC. Translation gives CASSRQGAMNEQYF.

This clonotype was seen a handful of times. The chain employs TRBV19 and TRBJ1-2; D remains unclear. This CDR3 is built from 12 residues. Germline V CDR1 and CDR2: LNHDA, SQIVND (reference sequence). V gave up 8 bases and J gave up 0 bases, with 7 bases separating them. The CDR3 DNA follows: TGTGCCAGTTTGGCGGCTAACTATGGCTACACCTTC. The encoded protein is CASLAANYGYTF.

This clonotype showed up many times. The chain has TRBV11-2 and TRBJ2-1, with D maybe TRBD2 (6 bases). Per the germline V gene, CDR1 is SGHAT and CDR2 is FQNNGV. The CDR3 spans 16 residues. V was shortened by 1 base and J by 8 bases, with 18 bases between the two germline ends. DNA of the CDR3: TGTGCCAGCAGCTTAGTGGTCGGGAGAATAGGCGATGAGCAGTTCTTC. As protein: CASSLVVGRIGDEQFF.